This TCR beta chain was sequenced during a study of cytomegalovirus exposure and HLA in healthy donors. The CDR3 runs 13 residues. The germline CDR1 and CDR2 sequences are SQVTM and ANQGSEA. Deletions cut 7 bases from V and 4 bases from J, with 16 bases between. The PCR was carried out with 60 Vbeta primers and 13 Jbeta primers. Profiling relied on immunoSEQ multiplex PCR, and the TCRdb table lists in-frame clones only, not all of them. The sample consists of 90,000 or so clones, roughly four fifths of them appearing once. The chain recombines TRBV29-1 with TRBJ2-5; D ambiguous. This sequence was found in a man aged 25-45 years in good health and CMV-seropositive. Sequencing used PBMCs. CDR3 region: CSGRVSQGETQYF. The CDR3 DNA reads as TGCAGCGGCCGGGTCTCCCAAGGAGAGACCCAGTACTTC.